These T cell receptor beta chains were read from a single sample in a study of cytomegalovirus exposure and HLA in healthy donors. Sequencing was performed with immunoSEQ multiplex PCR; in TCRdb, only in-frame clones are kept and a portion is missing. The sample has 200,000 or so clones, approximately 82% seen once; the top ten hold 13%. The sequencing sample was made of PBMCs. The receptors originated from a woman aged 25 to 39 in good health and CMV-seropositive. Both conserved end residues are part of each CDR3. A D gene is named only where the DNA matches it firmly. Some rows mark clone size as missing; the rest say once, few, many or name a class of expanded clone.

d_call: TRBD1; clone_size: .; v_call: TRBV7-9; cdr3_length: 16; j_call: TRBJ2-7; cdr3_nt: TGTGCCAGCAGCTTAGCTACCGGGACAGGGGGCTACGAGCAGTACTTC; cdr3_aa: CASSLATGTGGYEQYF
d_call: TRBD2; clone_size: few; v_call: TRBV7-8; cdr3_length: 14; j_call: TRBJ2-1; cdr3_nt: TGTGCCAGCAGCTTAGCTACCGGGAGGGCTGAGCAGTTCTTC; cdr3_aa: CASSLATGRAEQFF
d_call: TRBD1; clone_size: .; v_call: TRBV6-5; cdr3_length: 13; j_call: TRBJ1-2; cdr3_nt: TGTGCCAGTACAGGGGGTGGATTTTATGGCTACACCTTC; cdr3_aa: CASTGGGFYGYTF
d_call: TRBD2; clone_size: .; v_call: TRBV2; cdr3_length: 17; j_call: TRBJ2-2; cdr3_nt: TGTGCCAGCAGGCTGGTCGGGACTAGCGGGAGTGTAGGGGAGCTGTTTTTT; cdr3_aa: CASRLVGTSGSVGELFF
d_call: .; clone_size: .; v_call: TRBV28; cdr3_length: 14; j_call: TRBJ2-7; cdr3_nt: TGTGCCAGCAGTGCTCACCGGGACTCCCCCGAGCAGTACTTC; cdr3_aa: CASSAHRDSPEQYF
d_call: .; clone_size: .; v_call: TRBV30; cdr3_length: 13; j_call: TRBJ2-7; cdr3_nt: TGTGCCTGGAGTGTCAGGGTCGGGTACGAGCAGTACTTC; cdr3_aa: CAWSVRVGYEQYF
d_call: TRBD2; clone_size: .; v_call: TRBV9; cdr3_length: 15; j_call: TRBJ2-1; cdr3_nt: TGTGCCAGCAGCGTAGCGGGAGGGTTCTACAATGAGCAGTTCTTC; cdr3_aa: CASSVAGGFYNEQFF
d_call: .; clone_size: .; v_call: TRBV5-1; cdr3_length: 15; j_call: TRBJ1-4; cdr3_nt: TGCGCCAGCAGCTCCTTACCGGGATCGGATGAAAAACTGTTTTTT; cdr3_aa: CASSSLPGSDEKLFF
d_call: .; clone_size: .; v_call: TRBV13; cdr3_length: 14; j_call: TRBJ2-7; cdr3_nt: TGTGCCAGCAGCTCCCGGGACTTAGACTACGAGCAGTACTTC; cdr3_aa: CASSSRDLDYEQYF
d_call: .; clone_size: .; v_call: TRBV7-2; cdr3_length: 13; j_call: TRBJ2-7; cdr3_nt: TGTGCCAGCAGCCCAGGACAGATTTTCGAGCAGTACTTC; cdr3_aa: CASSPGQIFEQYF
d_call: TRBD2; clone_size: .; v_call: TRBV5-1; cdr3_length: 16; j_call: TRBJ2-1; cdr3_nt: TGCGCCAGCAGCTTGAGGGGGGTAGCGGGAAACCATGAGCAGTTCTTC; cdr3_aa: CASSLRGVAGNHEQFF
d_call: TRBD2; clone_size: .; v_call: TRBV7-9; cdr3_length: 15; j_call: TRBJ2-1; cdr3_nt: TGTGCCAGTGAGGCGGGCGGGGGGAGCTACAATGAGCAGTTCTTC; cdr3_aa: CASEAGGGSYNEQFF
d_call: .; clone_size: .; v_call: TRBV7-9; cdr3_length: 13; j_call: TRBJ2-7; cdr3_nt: TGTGCCAGCAGCCCTCGATTGGGGCCCGAGCAGTACTTC; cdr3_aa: CASSPRLGPEQYF
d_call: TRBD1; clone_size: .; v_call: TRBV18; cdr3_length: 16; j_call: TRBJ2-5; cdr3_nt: TGTGCCAGCTCATCCGCGGTGGGACAGGGTGGAGAGACCCAGTACTTC; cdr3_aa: CASSSAVGQGGETQYF
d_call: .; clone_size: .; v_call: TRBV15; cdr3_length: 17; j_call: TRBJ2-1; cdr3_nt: TGTGCCACCAGCAGAGATCTCCGGGACACATCCTACAATGAGCAGTTCTTC; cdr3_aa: CATSRDLRDTSYNEQFF
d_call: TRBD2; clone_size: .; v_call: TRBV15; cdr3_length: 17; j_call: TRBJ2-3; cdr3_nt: TGTGCCACCAGCAGAGACACGACTAGCGGAAGCCAAGATACGCAGTATTTT; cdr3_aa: CATSRDTTSGSQDTQYF
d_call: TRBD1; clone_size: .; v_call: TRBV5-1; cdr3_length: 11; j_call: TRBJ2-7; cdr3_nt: TGCGCCAGCAGCGACAGGGGCGAGCAGTACTTC; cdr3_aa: CASSDRGEQYF
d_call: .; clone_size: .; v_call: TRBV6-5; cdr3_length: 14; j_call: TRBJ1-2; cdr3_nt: TGTGCCAGCAGTCCAGGGACACTTAACTATGGCTACACCTTC; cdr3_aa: CASSPGTLNYGYTF
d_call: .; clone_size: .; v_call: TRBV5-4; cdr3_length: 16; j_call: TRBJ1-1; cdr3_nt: TGTGCCAGCAGCTTGAATGCTGCAGATCAGAACACTGAAGCTTTCTTT; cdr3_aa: CASSLNAADQNTEAFF
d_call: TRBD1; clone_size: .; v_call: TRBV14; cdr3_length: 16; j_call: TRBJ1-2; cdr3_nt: TGTGCCAGCAGCCCCCCCAGGACAGGTTCTAACTATGGCTACACCTTC; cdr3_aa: CASSPPRTGSNYGYTF
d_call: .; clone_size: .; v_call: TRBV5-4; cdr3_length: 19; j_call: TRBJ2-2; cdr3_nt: TGTGCCAGCAGCATCGGCGGACAGAGTGTTGGGTTTGGCACCGGGGAGCTGTTTTTT; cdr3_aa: CASSIGGQSVGFGTGELFF
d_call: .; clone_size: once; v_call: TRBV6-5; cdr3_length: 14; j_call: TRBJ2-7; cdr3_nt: TGTGCCAGCAGTTATGGACAGACCTCCTACGAGCAGTACTTC; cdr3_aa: CASSYGQTSYEQYF
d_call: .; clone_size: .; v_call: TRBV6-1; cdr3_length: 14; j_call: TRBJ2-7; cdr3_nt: TGTGCCACGTCTTGGGACTTAAGCTCCTACGAGCAGTACTTC; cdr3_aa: CATSWDLSSYEQYF
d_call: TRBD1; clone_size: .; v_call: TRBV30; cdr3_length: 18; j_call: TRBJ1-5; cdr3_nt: TGTGCCTGGGAATTCCCGGGACAGGGGGATATTAGCAATCAGCCCCAGCATTTT; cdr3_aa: CAWEFPGQGDISNQPQHF
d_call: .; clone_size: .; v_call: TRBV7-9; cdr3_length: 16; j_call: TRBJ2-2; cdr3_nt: TGTGCCAGCAGCCCTAGGGAGCAGAGGGACACCGGGGAGCTGTTTTTT; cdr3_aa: CASSPREQRDTGELFF